The 14 T cell receptor beta chains in this list originate from one sample, sequenced in a study of blood T cell repertoires in COVID-19. The protocol was immunoSEQ multiplex PCR, while the TCRdb copy is restricted to in-frame clones and leaves out a portion. This sample has approximately 270,000 clones, with approximately 90% found just once. Sequencing was done on a sample of peripheral blood. These receptors all come from a man between 18 and 35 years old with active or convalescent COVID-19.

V is TRBV10-2 and J is TRBJ1-2; the match to TRBD1 covers 9 bases. Germline CDR1 WSHSY, CDR2 SAAADI. The J segment lost 7 bases and the V segment lost 4 bases, leaving 10 bases of the junction unmatched. This CDR3 has 15 residues. CDR3 in amino acids: CASSGLTGGASGYTF. CDR3 coding DNA: TGCGCCAGCAGTGGGCTCACAGGGGGCGCGAGTGGCTACACCTTC.

The V gene is TRBV10-3, the J gene TRBJ1-3, with 9 positions matching TRBD1. Germline V gene data show CDR1 as ENHRY and CDR2 as SYGVKD. The CDR3 has 13 amino acids. Trimming removed 10 bases from V and 9 bases from J; junction bases left unmatched: 10. This CDR3 is CATGVQGASTIYF. CDR3 coding DNA: TGTGCCACCGGAGTACAGGGGGCTTCCACCATATATTTT.

The sample holds a few counts of this clone. The chain couples TRBV27 to TRBJ1-5; D not certain. The germline V gene has CDR1 MNHEY and CDR2 SMNVEV (reference sequence). V dropped 3 bases and J dropped 7 bases, with 13 bases sitting between them. The CDR3 runs to 14 residues. CDR3 amino acids: CASSFLTEPQPQHF. CDR3 bases: TGTGCCAGCAGTTTTTTGACGGAGCCGCAGCCCCAGCATTTT.

The chain employs TRBV3-1 (or the pseudogene TRBV3-2) and TRBJ2-1, with 7 bases aligning to TRBD2. The germline V gene encodes CDR1 LGHDT and CDR2 YNNKEL (reference sequence). The CDR3 contains 15 residues. V trimming: 0 bases; J trimming: 3 bases; junction bases outside the gene matches: 2. CDR3 nucleotide sequence: TGTGCCAGCAGCCAAGACTCGGGGGGCTACAATGAGCAGTTCTTC. Protein sequence: CASSQDSGGYNEQFF.

This rearrangement joins TRBV18 to TRBJ2-5; TRBD2 matches 10 bases. Trimming cost V 3 bases and J 6 bases; bases outside gene matches: 4. Per germline, CDR1 KGHSH and CDR2 LQKENI. This CDR3 is 14 amino acids long. The CDR3 coding sequence is TGTGCCAGCTCACCGGCTAGCGGGGGAAAGACCCAGTACTTC. Its protein is CASSPASGGKTQYF.

The V call is TRBV11-2, the J call TRBJ1-3; D possibly corresponds to TRBD1 (6 bases). Germline CDR1 and CDR2: SGHAT and FQNNGV. The CDR3 is made up of 17 amino acids. Trimming took off 5 bases at V and 0 bases at J, with 17 bases between the two ends. The DNA for the CDR3 is TGTGCCAGCAGCCTGATAGGGGGTTCCTCCTCTGGAAACACCATATATTTT. Residues: CASSLIGGSSSGNTIYF.

This chain links TRBV7-2 with TRBJ1-1, with a tentative D call TRBD1 (6 bases). Germline lookup yields CDR1 SGHTA and CDR2 FQGNSA. The CDR3 spans 15 residues. V lost 5 bases and J lost 6, with 19 bases in between. CDR3 in DNA: TGTGCCAGCAGCCCACGTTGGGCAGGGGACCCTGAAGCTTTCTTT. It encodes CASSPRWAGDPEAFF. The whole variable domain, remainder taken from reference TRBV7-2 and TRBJ1-1, is GAGVSQSPSNKVTEKGKDVELRCDPISGHTALYWYRQSLGQGLEFLIYFQGNSAPDKSGLPSDRFSAERTGGSVSTLTIQRTQQEDSAVYLCASSPRWAGDPEAFFGQGTRLTVV.

The chain uses TRBV28 and TRBJ2-1; D ambiguous. V dropped 2 bases and J dropped 0 bases, with 14 bases sitting between them. The germline CDR1 and CDR2 sequences are MDHEN and SYDVKM. This CDR3 is 17 amino acids long. The CDR3 is CASSLAARGSSYNEQFF. In DNA, the CDR3 is TGTGCCAGCAGTTTAGCGGCACGCGGAAGCTCCTACAATGAGCAGTTCTTC.

This chain uses TRBV6-2 or TRBV6-3 with TRBJ2-6, with D hard to call. CDR1 and CDR2 (germline): MNHEY, SVGEGT. The CDR3 loop spans 16 amino acids. The ends were cut back, 0 bases at V and 0 bases at J, with 6 bases in the middle. CDR3 DNA: TGTGCCAGCAGTTACTCTGGCCTCTCTGGGGCCAACGTCCTGACTTTC. Residues: CASSYSGLSGANVLTF.

This chain uses TRBV5-6 with TRBJ2-5, with 9 bases aligning to TRBD1. The CDR3 runs to 17 residues. The junction had 14 bases not matched to a gene; V was cut back by 4 bases and J by 4 bases. Germline V gives CDR1 SGHDT, CDR2 YYEEEE. The CDR3 sequence: CASSRTLDRGGRETQYF. The CDR3 DNA follows: TGTGCCAGCAGCCGTACCTTGGACAGGGGTGGAAGAGAGACCCAGTACTTC. The full variable domain, rest sourced from reference TRBV5-6 and TRBJ2-5, is DAGVTQSPTHLIKTRGQQVTLRCSPKSGHDTVSWYQQALGQGPQFIFQYYEEEERQRGNFPDRFSGHQFPNYSSELNVNALLLGDSALYLCASSRTLDRGGRETQYFGPGTRLLVL.

The chain is built from TRBV5-1 and TRBJ1-1; D is uncertain. The CDR3 contains 15 residues. V lost 0 bases and J lost 3, with 12 bases in between. Germline V gene sequence: CDR1 SGHRS, CDR2 YFSETQ. CDR3 loop: CASSLVGLRDTEAFF. CDR3 coding DNA: TGCGCCAGCAGCTTGGTAGGACTGCGCGACACTGAAGCTTTCTTT.

V gene TRBV2 combines with J gene TRBJ1-1, with 8 bases identical to TRBD1. Germline V gives CDR1 SNHLY, CDR2 FYNNEI. This CDR3 region has 14 residues. V lost 1 base, J lost 6 bases, and 4 bases stayed unmatched. The CDR3 loop is CASSEVRGQAEAFF. The CDR3, as DNA: TGTGCCAGCAGTGAAGTCAGGGGGCAGGCTGAAGCTTTCTTT.

This rearrangement joins TRBV19 to TRBJ1-5; the match to TRBD1 covers 7 bases. The CDR3 totals 14 residues. Germline V CDR1 and CDR2: LNHDA, SQIVND (reference sequence). Unmatched junction bases numbered 6, after V lost 3 bases and J lost 7 bases. The CDR3 here is CASSMQQGFQPQHF. Here the CDR3 DNA reads TGTGCCAGTAGTATGCAACAGGGGTTCCAGCCCCAGCATTTT.

V gene TRBV4-2 combines with J gene TRBJ2-7; 10 positions match TRBD1. V gave up 1 base and J gave up 0 bases; unmatched junction bases: 0. Germline V lookup: CDR1 LGHNA, CDR2 YNFKEQ. The CDR3 length is 15 residues. In DNA, the CDR3 is TGTGCCAGCAGCCAAGGGACAGGGGGCTCCTACGAGCAGTACTTC. Amino acids: CASSQGTGGSYEQYF.